A selection of T cell receptor beta chains follows, all from one sample in a study of OX40 agonist ivuxolimab in advanced cancers. The repertoire was sequenced with immunoSEQ multiplex PCR; TCRdb's copy has only in-frame clones and lacks some. The sample holds about 30,000 clones, roughly nine tenths seen once. Sequences were derived from CD4+ or CD8+ T cells sorted from blood, sampled in a trial of the OX40 agonist ivuxolimab. The receptors were gathered from an adult with an advanced solid tumor such as melanoma, head and neck, liver or kidney cancer. Each CDR3 is given with its conserved first and last residue. A D gene is named only where the DNA matches it firmly. Not every row has a clone size; where given, it reads once, few, many or a size class.

D,size,V,J,DNA,CDR3
NA,NA,TRBV6-5,TRBJ1-1,TGTGCCAGCAGTTATTCCCACATGAACACTGAAGCTTTCTTT,CASSYSHMNTEAFF
NA,NA,TRBV9,TRBJ2-5,TGTGCCAGCAGCGTAGCCGGAGTAGAAGAGACCCAGTACTTC,CASSVAGVEETQYF
NA,once,TRBV27,TRBJ2-3,TGTGCCAGCAGTTTAAGAGATACGCAGTATTTT,CASSLRDTQYF
NA,NA,TRBV27,TRBJ2-1,TGTGCCAGCAGTATCAGGGGCAATGAGCAGTTCTTC,CASSIRGNEQFF
NA,NA,TRBV28,TRBJ1-4,TGTGCCAGCAGTTTGGGGCGCCAGAATGAAAAACTGTTTTTT,CASSLGRQNEKLFF
NA,NA,TRBV19,TRBJ1-5,TGTGCCAGTATTGAAAGGGCAGGGAGAGTTCAGCCCCAGCATTTT,CASIERAGRVQPQHF
TRBD1,NA,TRBV7-9,TRBJ1-6,TGTGCCAGCAGCCCCGGGACAGGGGGCGATTCACCCCTCCACTTT,CASSPGTGGDSPLHF
NA,NA,TRBV27,TRBJ1-3,TGTGCCAGCAGTTTAGGAGGGCCTGGAAACACCATATATTTT,CASSLGGPGNTIYF
NA,once,TRBV28,TRBJ1-2,TGTGCCAGCATTGGAGGGGCGCGTGGCTACACCTTC,CASIGGARGYTF
NA,NA,TRBV19,TRBJ1-2,TGTGCCAGTAGTATTTTGTTCGGGATTTTTGGCTACACCTTC,CASSILFGIFGYTF
TRBD2,once,TRBV9,TRBJ2-3,TGTGCCAGCAGCGTAGGACTAGCTTATAGCACAGATACGCAGTATTTT,CASSVGLAYSTDTQYF
NA,NA,TRBV10-2,TRBJ2-7,TGCGCCAGCAGTGTGCAGGTAGCCTACGAGCAGTACTTC,CASSVQVAYEQYF
NA,NA,TRBV4-3,TRBJ2-7,TGCGCCAGCAGCCAAGATCTCTACAGGTCCGCCTACGAGCAGTACTTC,CASSQDLYRSAYEQYF
NA,NA,TRBV27,TRBJ2-2,TGTGCCAGCAGTTTACTCTTTCGGCAGGCGAACACCGGGGAGCTGTTTTTT,CASSLLFRQANTGELFF
NA,NA,TRBV9,TRBJ2-1,TGTGCCAGCAGCGTCGGGCAGGGTGACTACTACAATGAGCAGTTCTTC,CASSVGQGDYYNEQFF
NA,NA,TRBV25-1,TRBJ1-1,TGTGCCACCCTGGGGGGGCTAGAGAACACTGAAGCTTTCTTT,CATLGGLENTEAFF
NA,NA,TRBV7-6,TRBJ1-5,TGTGCCAGCAGCTTAGGGGGGGCTAATCAGCCCCAGCATTTT,CASSLGGANQPQHF
NA,NA,TRBV27,TRBJ1-2,TGTGCCAGCAGTCTAGGGACGGCCTATGGCTACACCTTC,CASSLGTAYGYTF
NA,NA,TRBV15,TRBJ2-3,TGTGCCACCAGCAGAGGGACTGTTATCACAGATACGCAGTATTTT,CATSRGTVITDTQYF
NA,NA,TRBV19,TRBJ1-5,TGTGCCAGTAGTATTGGAATGGGGCCGGGGCAGCCCCAGCATTTT,CASSIGMGPGQPQHF
TRBD2,NA,TRBV9,TRBJ2-1,TGTGCCAGCAACAACGGGGGGTTAAATGAGCAGTTCTTC,CASNNGGLNEQFF